Listed here is a single T cell receptor (beta chain). The CDR3 sequence is 13 residues long. V gave up 2 bases and J gave up 9 bases, with 11 bases separating them. The germline V gene encodes CDR1 MRHNA and CDR2 SNTAGT. In the original analysis: Reference gene primer amplification yielded estimated nucleated cell counts. Generated by immunoSEQ multiplex PCR, the TCRdb table keeps only in-frame clones and is missing some. V, J and clone size reflect that table, while D and trimming were determined from the DNA. The table records tens of thousands of clones, roughly 82% of them present only once. This sample was included in a study of blood T cell repertoires in COVID-19. Study as a whole: T cells, B-cell-depleted T cells, or PBMCs supplied cDNA or gDNA.

This TCR was recovered from a woman aged 55-70 years with acute or convalescent COVID-19. Sample: peripheral blood. The rearrangement links TRBV6-4 to TRBJ2-1; D perhaps matches TRBD2 (6 bases). This CDR3 is CASSDIGGAEQFF. CDR3 DNA sequence: TGTGCCAGCAGTGACATCGGGGGAGCTGAGCAGTTCTTC.